One sample yielded the 9 T cell receptor beta chains listed below, sequenced in a study of PD-L1 blockade in urothelial cancer. The protocol was immunoSEQ multiplex PCR, while the TCRdb copy is restricted to in-frame clones and leaves out a portion. The sample yields 70,000 to 80,000 clones, 85% seen once. Regarding time point: pretreatment peripheral blood. The source material was PBMCs, sampled around atezolizumab (anti-PD-L1) treatment. These receptors were collected from a man aged 35 to 55 with urothelial cancer.

The sample holds a few counts of this clone. V is TRBV6-6 and J is TRBJ2-2; 8 nucleotides align to TRBD1. The junction had 5 bases not matched to a gene; V was cut back by 7 bases and J by 4 bases. The germline gives CDR1 MNHNY, CDR2 SVGAGI (reference sequence). The CDR3 length is 14 residues. CDR3 sequence: CASMDRVGTGELFF. CDR3 DNA sequence: TGTGCCAGCATGGACAGGGTCGGCACCGGGGAGCTGTTTTTT.

The CDR3 bases are TGTGCCACCAGCAGAGACAGGGAATACGAGCAGTACTTC. Its translation is CATSRDREYEQYF. This chain connects TRBV15 to TRBJ2-7; D possibly corresponds to TRBD1 (5 bases). Trimming pared 0 bases from V and 4 bases from J, leaving 7 bases between. The V gene's germline CDR1 is LNHNV and CDR2 YYDKDF (reference sequence). The CDR3 totals 13 residues. The variable domain in full, completed from reference TRBV15 and TRBJ2-7, reads DAMVIQNPRYQVTQFGKPVTLSCSQTLNHNVMYWYQQKSSQAPKLLFHYYDKDFNNEADTPDNFQSRRPNTSFCFLDIRSPGLGDTAMYLCATSRDREYEQYFGPGTRLTVT.

The chain employs TRBV18 and TRBJ1-2; 8 bases match TRBD1. V lost 3 bases, J lost 5 bases, and 2 bases stayed unmatched. Germline CDR1 is KGHSH and CDR2 is LQKENI. The CDR3 is 13 amino acids. The CDR3 loop is CASSPTGDYGYTF. The CDR3 nucleotides read TGTGCCAGCTCACCGACAGGGGATTATGGCTACACCTTC. Full variable domain (outside the CDR3, taken from reference TRBV18 and TRBJ1-2): NAGVMQNPRHLVRRRGQEARLRCSPMKGHSHVYWYRQLPEEGLKFMVYLQKENIIDESGMPKERFSAEFPKEGPSILRIQQVVRGDSAAYFCASSPTGDYGYTFGSGTRLTVV.

This chain joins TRBV10-3 and TRBJ1-1, with a weak D call TRBD1 (5 bases). The CDR3 is 13 amino acids. Trimming cost V 8 bases and J 1 base, with 11 bases left between them. The V gene's germline CDR1 is ENHRY and CDR2 SYGVKD. CDR3 nucleotide sequence: TGTGCCATCCCTCAGCAGGGGAACACTGAAGCTTTCTTT. It specifies CAIPQQGNTEAFF.

This clone showed up just once. The gene calls are TRBV27 and TRBJ2-7; TRBD2 matches 9 bases. V was clipped by 5 bases and J by 2 bases; unmatched bases: 7. CDR3 length equals 15 residues. CDR1 is MNHEY and CDR2 is SMNVEV in the germline V gene (reference sequence). The CDR3 protein is CASSLDSGGTYEQYF. As DNA, the CDR3 is TGTGCCAGCAGTCTTGATAGCGGGGGTACCTACGAGCAGTACTTC.

The chain couples TRBV5-1 to TRBJ2-3; D gene uncertain. Trimming removed 0 bases at V and 3 bases at J, with 11 bases between. The CDR3 extends over 15 amino acids. CDR1 and CDR2 (germline): SGHRS, YFSETQ. Here the CDR3 DNA reads TGCGCCAGCAGCTTGGGCCCAACCGCGACAGATACGCAGTATTTT. Protein: CASSLGPTATDTQYF.

The chain couples TRBV30 to TRBJ1-1; D not certain. Germline lookup yields CDR1 GTSNPN and CDR2 SVGIG (reference sequence). The ends were cut back, 4 bases at V and 7 bases at J, with 7 bases in the middle. This CDR3 spans 10 amino acids. CDR3 loop: CAWIRVEAFF. CDR3 sequence (DNA): TGTGCCTGGATTCGAGTTGAAGCTTTCTTT. The full variable domain, with the rest looked up from reference TRBV30 and TRBJ1-1, is SQTIHQWPATLVQPVGSPLSLECTVEGTSNPNLYWYRQAAGRGLQLLFYSVGIGQISSEVPQNLSASRPQDRQFILSSKKLLLSDSGFYLCAWIRVEAFFGQGTRLTVV.

A few counts support this clone. J is TRBJ1-1 and V is TRBV4-2, with 7 bases identical to TRBD1. Germline-derived CDR1 and CDR2 are LGHNA and YNFKEQ. V shed 4 bases, J shed 0 bases, and the junction held 2 bases outside the gene matches. This CDR3 region has 14 residues. This CDR3 reads CASSLTGMNTEAFF. CDR3 bases: TGTGCCAGCAGCCTGACAGGGATGAACACTGAAGCTTTCTTT.

V is TRBV18 and J is TRBJ1-2; 7 nucleotides align to TRBD1. This CDR3 spans 13 amino acids. V dropped 6 bases and J dropped 6; count of bases not matched to a gene: 7. Germline CDR1 and CDR2: KGHSH and LQKENI. This CDR3 reads CASSSRRGDGYTF. The CDR3 DNA reads TGTGCCAGCTCCTCCCGCAGGGGGGATGGCTACACCTTC.